This is a list of T cell receptor beta chains from one sample in a study of tumor T cells in aggressive B-cell lymphoma. Libraries were prepared by immunoSEQ multiplex PCR; TCRdb keeps only in-frame clonotypes and omits some of them. The repertoire holds around 6,600 clones, with roughly 90% as singletons. Sequencing was performed on tumor tissue. The receptors derive from an adult with diffuse large B cell lymphoma. Some clones in this sample may be carry-over from other donors' samples. Each CDR3 is given with its conserved first and last residue.

>TRBJ1-1|TRBV5-1
CASSPDGKNTEAFF
>TRBJ2-1|TRBV19
CASSISSYEQFF
>TRBJ2-3|TRBV29-1
CSVGGTSGSTDTQYF
>TRBJ1-4|TRBV5-5
CASSRDRGRNLNEKLFF
>TRBJ2-1|TRBV12-5
CASGTPGTNNEQFF
>TRBJ2-7|TRBV29-1
CSVEILGRDRTSYEQYF
>TRBJ1-1|TRBV21-1
CASSKVIRGGAEAFF
>TRBJ2-5|TRBV5-1
CASSLAVSGGGETQYF
>TRBJ2-5|TRBV30
CAWSRLAGGGETQYF
>TRBJ2-3|TRBV6-1
CASSEAGGYTDTQYF
>TRBJ2-1|TRBV11-2
CASSLASGGRADNEQFF
>TRBJ2-2|TRBV27
CASGFSGTYTGELFF
>TRBJ2-5|TRBV4-2
CASSPAEASGLLETQYF
>TRBJ2-6|TRBV4-2
CASSQASGVRASSGANVLTF
>TRBJ2-2|TRBV9
CASSLGASGSGTGELFF
>TRBJ1-4|TRBV30
CAWSVWGGGNEKLFF
>TRBJ1-1|TRBV5-4
CASSHNSPNTEAFF
>TRBJ1-1|TRBV30
CAWSGRRGQGDGWNTEAFF
>TRBJ1-1|TRBV5-6
CASTLGGPGTEAFF
>TRBJ2-1|TRBV9
CASSPGGNYNEQFF
>TRBJ2-3|TRBV5-4
CASSGETSGGRADTQYF
>TRBJ1-2|TRBV27
CASSIVAGSGYTF